The entry that follows covers one T cell receptor beta chain sequence. The antigen is unknown. PBMCs served as the source from which CD4+ and CD8+ T cells were sorted. This sample was included in a study of CD8+ T cells in alopecia areata. The overall study: Tofacitinib continued for 6 to 18 months and was then withheld for 6 months.

CDR1 and CDR2 (germline): SEHNR, FQNEAQ (reference sequence). V was clipped by 2 bases and J by 7 bases, with 17 bases between them. The CDR3 consists of 15 residues. Study outcomes and limitations: More clonal than normal scalp was lesional scalp, particularly alopecia totalis/universalis.

Sequencing templates came from extracted RNA that was reverse transcribed into cDNA. Assay used: immunoSEQ multiplex PCR; TCRdb lists only in-frame clones, some missing. The table shows about 180,000 clones, with about 60% occurring only once. This receptor was identified in a human donor with alopecia areata. Here the sequenced sample was CD4+ T cells sorted from blood, taken at week 0. The chain employs TRBV7-9 and TRBJ1-1; D is unclear. CDR3 sequence reads: CASSLLRPDGGEAFF. Here the CDR3 DNA reads TGTGCCAGCAGCTTATTGCGGCCGGACGGAGGTGAAGCTTTCTTT. Looking up the rest from reference TRBV7-9 and TRBJ1-1 gives the full variable domain: DTGVSQNPRHKITKRGQNVTFRCDPISEHNRLYWYRQTLGQGPEFLTYFQNEAQLEKSRLLSDRFSAERPKGSFSTLEIQRTEQGDSAMYLCASSLLRPDGGEAFFGQGTRLTVV.